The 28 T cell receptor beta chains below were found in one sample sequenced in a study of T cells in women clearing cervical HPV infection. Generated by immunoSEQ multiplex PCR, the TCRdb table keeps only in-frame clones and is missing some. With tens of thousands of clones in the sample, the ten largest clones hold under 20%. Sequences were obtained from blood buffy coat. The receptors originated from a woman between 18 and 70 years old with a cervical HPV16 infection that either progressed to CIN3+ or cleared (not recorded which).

The DNA read from the CDR3 is TGCAGCGTTGAAAGAGGGGGACTAGCGGGAGGGTCCTACAATGAG. This codes for CSVERGGLAGGSYNE. The full CDR3 protein is CSVERGGLAGGSYNEQFF. The genes are TRBV29-1 and TRBJ2-1; 16 bases are shared with TRBD2. The read comes to an end 3 residues before the CDR3 does, leaving the germline J gene to fill in the end. J was trimmed by 1 base and V by 2 bases; bases with no gene match: 5. The CDR3 runs 18 residues. The germline CDR1 and CDR2 sequences are SQVTM and ANQGSEA.

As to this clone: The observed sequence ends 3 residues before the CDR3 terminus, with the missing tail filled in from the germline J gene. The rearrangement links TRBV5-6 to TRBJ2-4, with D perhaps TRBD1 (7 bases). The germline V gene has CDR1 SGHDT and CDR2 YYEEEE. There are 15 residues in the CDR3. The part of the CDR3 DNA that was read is TGTGCCAGCAGCCTTCGGACAGGACTAAACTATGGT. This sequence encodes CASSLRTGLNYG. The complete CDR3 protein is CASSLRTGLNYGQYF. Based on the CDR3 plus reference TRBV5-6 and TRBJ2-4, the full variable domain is DAGVTQSPTHLIKTRGQQVTLRCSPKSGHDTVSWYQQALGQGPQFIFQYYEEEERQRGNFPDRFSGHQFPNYSSELNVNALLLGDSALYLCASSLRTGLNYGQYFGAGTRLSVL.

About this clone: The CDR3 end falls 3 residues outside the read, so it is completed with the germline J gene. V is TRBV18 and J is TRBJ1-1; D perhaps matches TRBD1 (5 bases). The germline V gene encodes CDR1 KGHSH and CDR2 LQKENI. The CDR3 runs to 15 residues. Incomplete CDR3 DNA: TGTGCCAGCTCACCAGAGACAGCTCTACAAGAGACA. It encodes CASSPETALQET. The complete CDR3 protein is CASSPETALQETAFF.

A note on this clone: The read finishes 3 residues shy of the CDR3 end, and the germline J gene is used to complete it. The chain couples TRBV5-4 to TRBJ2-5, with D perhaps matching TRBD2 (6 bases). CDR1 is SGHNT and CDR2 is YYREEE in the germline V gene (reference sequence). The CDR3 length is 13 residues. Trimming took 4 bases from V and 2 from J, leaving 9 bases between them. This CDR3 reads CASSLSGQETQYF. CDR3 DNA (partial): TGTGCCAGCAGCCTCAGCGGGCAAGAGACC.

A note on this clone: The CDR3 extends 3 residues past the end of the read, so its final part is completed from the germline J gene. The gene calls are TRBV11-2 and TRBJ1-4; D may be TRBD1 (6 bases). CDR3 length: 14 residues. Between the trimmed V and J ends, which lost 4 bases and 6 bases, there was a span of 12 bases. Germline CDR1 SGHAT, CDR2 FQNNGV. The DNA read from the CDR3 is TGTGCCAGCAGCTCGACAGAGGGGGATGAAAAA. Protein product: CASSSTEGDEK. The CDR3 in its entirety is CASSSTEGDEKLFF.

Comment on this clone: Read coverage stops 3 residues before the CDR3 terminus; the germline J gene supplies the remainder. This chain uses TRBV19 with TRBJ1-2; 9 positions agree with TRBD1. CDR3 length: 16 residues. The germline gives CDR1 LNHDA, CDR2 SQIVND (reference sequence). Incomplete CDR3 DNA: TGTGCCAGTAGTATGGGAGCCGGGACAGGGTTAAACGAC. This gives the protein CASSMGAGTGLND. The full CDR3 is CASSMGAGTGLNDYTF.

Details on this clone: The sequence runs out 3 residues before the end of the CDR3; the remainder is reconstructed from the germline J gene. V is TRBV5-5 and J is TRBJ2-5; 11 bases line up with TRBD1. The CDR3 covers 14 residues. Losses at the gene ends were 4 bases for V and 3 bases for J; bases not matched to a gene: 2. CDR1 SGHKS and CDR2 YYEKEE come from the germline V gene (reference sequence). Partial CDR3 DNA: TGTGCCAGCAGCGGGGGACAGGGGGAAGAGACC. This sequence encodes CASSGGQGEET. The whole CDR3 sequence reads CASSGGQGEETQYF.

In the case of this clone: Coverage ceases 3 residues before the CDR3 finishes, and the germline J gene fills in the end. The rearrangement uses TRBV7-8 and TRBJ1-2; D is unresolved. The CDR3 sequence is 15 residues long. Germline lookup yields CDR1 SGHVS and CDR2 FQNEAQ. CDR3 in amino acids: CASSPPERERETYTF. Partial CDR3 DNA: TGTGCCAGCAGCCCCCCGGAGCGGGAGCGTGAGACC.

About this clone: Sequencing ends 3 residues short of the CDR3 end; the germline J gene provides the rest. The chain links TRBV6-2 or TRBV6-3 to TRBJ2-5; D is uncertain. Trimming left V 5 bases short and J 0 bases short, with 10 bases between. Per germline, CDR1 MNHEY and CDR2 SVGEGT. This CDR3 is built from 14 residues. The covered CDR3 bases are TGTGCCAGCAGTCGCCAGTCCGACCAAGAGACC. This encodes CASSRQSDQET. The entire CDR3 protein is CASSRQSDQETQYF.

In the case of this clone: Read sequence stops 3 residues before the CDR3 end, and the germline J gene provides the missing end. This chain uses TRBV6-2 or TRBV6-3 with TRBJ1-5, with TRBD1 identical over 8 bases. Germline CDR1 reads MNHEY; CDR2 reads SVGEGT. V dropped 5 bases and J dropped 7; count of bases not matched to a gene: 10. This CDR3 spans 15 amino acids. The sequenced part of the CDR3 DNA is TGTGCCAGCAGTCCCGGCACAGGGGGAAGCCAGCCC. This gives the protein CASSPGTGGSQP. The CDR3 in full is CASSPGTGGSQPQHF.

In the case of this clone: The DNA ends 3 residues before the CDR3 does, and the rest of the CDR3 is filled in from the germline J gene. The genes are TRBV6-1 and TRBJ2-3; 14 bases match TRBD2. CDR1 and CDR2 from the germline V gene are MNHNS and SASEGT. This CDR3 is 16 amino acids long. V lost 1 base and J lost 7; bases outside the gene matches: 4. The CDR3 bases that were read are TGTGCCAGCAGTGAAGTCGGACTAGCGGGAGGCTATACG. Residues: CASSEVGLAGGYT. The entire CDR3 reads CASSEVGLAGGYTQYF.

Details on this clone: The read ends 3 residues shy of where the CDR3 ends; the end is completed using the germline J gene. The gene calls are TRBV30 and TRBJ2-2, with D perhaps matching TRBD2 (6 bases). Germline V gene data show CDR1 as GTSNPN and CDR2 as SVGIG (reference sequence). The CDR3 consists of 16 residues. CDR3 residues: CAWSLEEGLRNSPLFF. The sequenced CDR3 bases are TGTGCCTGGAGCCTAGAGGAGGGGTTACGTAATTCACCG.

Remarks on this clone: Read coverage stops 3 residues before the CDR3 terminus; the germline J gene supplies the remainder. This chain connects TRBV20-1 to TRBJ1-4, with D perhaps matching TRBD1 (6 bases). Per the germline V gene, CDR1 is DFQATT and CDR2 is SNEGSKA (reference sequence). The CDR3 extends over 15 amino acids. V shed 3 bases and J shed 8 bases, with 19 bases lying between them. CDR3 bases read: TGCAGTGCTAGTCCCCCGACGGGGGGCGAAGAAAAA. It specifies CSASPPTGGEEK. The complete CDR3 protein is CSASPPTGGEEKLFF.

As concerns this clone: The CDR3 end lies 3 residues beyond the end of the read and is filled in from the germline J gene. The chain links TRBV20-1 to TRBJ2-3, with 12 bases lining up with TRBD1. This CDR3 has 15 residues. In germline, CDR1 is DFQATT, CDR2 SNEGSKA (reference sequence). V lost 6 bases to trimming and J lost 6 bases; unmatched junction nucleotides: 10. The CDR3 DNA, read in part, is TGCAGTGCCGCCGGGACAGGGGGCGCGATGGATACG. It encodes CSAAGTGGAMDT. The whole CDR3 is CSAAGTGGAMDTQYF.

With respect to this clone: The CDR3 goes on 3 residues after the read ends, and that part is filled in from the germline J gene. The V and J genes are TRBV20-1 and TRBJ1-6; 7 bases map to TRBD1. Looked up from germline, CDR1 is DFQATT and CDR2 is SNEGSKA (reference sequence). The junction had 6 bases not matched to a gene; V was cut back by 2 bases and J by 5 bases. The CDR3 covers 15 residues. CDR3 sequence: CSARPRGQNNSPLHF. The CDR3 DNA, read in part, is TGCAGTGCTAGACCCCGGGGACAGAATAATTCACCC.

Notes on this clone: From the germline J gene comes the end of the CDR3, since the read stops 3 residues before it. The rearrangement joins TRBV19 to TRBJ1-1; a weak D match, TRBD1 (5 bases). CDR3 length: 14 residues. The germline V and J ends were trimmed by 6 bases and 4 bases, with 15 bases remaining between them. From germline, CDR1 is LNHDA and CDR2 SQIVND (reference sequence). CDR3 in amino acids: CASRRGVSGTEAFF. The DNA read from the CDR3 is TGTGCCAGTAGACGGGGGGTATCGGGCACTGAA.

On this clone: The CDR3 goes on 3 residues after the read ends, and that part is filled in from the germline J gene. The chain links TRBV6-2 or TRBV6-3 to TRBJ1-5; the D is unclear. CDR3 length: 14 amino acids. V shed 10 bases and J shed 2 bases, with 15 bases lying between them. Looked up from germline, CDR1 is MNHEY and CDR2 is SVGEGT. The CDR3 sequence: CATDPNLGNQPQHF. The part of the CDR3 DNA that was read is TGTGCCACCGATCCTAACCTAGGCAATCAGCCC.

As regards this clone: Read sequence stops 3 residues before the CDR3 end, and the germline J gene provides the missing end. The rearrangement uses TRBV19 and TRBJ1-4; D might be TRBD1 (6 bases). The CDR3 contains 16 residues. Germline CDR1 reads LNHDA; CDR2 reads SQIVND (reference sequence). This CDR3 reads CASSIPGEPGANVLFF. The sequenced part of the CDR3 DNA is TGTGCCAGTAGTATACCAGGGGAGCCTGGGGCCAACGTA.

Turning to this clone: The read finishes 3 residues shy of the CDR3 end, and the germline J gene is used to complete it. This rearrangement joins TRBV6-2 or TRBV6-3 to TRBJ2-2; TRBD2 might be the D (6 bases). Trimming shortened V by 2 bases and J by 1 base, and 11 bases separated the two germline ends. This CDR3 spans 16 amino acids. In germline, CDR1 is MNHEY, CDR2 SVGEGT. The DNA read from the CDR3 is TGTGCCAGCAGTTACGGTGGAGGGTGGAACACCGGGGAG. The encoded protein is CASSYGGGWNTGE. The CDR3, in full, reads CASSYGGGWNTGELFF.

Partial CDR3 DNA: TGTGCCAGTAGCTCGGACAGGGCAGGCAATCAGCCG. It codes for CASSSDRAGNQP. The complete CDR3 sequence is CASSSDRAGNQPQYF. The chain links TRBV19 to TRBJ2-3; 8 bases agree with TRBD1. The CDR3 end lies 3 residues beyond the end of the read and is filled in from the germline J gene. CDR3 length: 15 amino acids. CDR1 and CDR2 from the germline V gene are LNHDA and SQIVND (reference sequence). The variable domain in full, completed from reference TRBV19 and TRBJ2-3, reads DGGITQSPKYLFRKEGQNVTLSCEQNLNHDAMYWYRQDPGQGLRLIYYSQIVNDFQKGDIAEGYSVSREKKESFPLTVTSAQKNPTAFYLCASSSDRAGNQPQYFGPGTRLTVL.

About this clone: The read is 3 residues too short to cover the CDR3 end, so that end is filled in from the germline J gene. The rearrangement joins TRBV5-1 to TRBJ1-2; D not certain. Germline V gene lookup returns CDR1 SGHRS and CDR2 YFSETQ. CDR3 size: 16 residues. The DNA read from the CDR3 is TGCGCCAGCAGCTTGGGGGTAGCGGGAAGCACAGATACC. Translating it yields CASSLGVAGSTDT. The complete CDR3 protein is CASSLGVAGSTDTYTF.

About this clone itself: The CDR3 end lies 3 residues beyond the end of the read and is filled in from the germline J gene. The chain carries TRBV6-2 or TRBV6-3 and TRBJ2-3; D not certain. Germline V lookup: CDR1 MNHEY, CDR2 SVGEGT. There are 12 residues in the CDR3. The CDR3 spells CASSYTRKAQYF. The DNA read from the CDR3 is TGTGCCAGCAGTTATACACGAAAGGCG.

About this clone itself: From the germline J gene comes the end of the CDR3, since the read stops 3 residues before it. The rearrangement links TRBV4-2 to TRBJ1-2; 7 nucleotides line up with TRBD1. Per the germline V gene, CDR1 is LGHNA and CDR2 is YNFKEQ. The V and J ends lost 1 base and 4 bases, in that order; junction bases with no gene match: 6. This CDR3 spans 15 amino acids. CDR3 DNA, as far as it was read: TGTGCCAGCAGCCAAGGGGCAGGGGGTACCTATGGC. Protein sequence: CASSQGAGGTYG. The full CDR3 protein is CASSQGAGGTYGYTF.

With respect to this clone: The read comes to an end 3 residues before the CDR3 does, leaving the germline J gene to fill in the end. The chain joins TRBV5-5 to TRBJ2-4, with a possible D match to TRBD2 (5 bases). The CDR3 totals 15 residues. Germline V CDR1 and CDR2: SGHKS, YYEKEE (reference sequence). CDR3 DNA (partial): TGTGCCAGCCGAGCTAGCCTTGGAAGTAACTATGGT. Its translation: CASRASLGSNYG. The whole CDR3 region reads CASRASLGSNYGQYF.

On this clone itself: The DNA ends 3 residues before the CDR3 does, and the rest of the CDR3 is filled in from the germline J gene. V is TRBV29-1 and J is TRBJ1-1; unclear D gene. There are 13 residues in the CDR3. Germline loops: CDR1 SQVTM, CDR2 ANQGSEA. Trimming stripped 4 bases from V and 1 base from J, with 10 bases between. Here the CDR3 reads CSVGRQPNTEAFF. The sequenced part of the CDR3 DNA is TGCAGCGTTGGGCGGCAGCCGAACACTGAA.

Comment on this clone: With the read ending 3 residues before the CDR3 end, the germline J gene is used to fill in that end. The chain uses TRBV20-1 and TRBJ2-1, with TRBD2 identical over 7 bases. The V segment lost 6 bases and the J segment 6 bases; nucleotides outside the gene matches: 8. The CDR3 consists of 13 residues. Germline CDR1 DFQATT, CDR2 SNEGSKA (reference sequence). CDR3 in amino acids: CSARGEFRNEQFF. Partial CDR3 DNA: TGCAGTGCCCGGGGGGAGTTTCGCAATGAG.

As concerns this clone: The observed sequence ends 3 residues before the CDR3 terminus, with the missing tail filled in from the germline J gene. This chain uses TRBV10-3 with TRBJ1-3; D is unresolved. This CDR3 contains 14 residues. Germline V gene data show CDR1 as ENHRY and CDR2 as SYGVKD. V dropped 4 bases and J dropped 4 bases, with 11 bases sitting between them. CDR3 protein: CAISGAVTGNTIYF. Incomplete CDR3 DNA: TGTGCCATCAGTGGGGCCGTAACAGGAAACACC.

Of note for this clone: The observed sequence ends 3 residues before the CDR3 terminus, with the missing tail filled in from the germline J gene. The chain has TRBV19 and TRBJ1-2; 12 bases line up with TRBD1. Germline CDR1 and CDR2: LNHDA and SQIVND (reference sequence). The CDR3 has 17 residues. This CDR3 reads CASSRRPGTGGTDTYTF. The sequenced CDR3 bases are TGTGCCAGTAGTAGACGTCCCGGGACAGGGGGCACAGATACC.